This T cell receptor beta chain was identified during a study of patients and donors after allogeneic stem cell transplantation. MiXCR, applied by TCRdb to the RT-PCR reads, yields one record per CDR3 protein. This repertoire shows 150,000 to 250,000 distinct CDR3 sequences, around 41% found once; its top ten account for less than 40%. The CDR3 length is 15 residues. Germline CDR1 reads SGHVS; CDR2 reads FNYEAQ. With V trimmed by 5 bases and J by 2 bases, 7 bases remained unmatched. Sequenced material: blood, either unsorted or a sorted T cell fraction (not recorded which). The TCR was taken from a human donor who was either an allogeneic HSCT recipient or a stem cell or donor lymphocyte infusion donor (not recorded which). It is not recorded whose cells these are; they may come from a transplant donor. J is TRBJ2-3 and V is TRBV7-6; 7 bases align to TRBD1. CDR3 DNA sequence: TGTGCCAGCAGCGGCACAGGGGCTTCCACAGATACGCAGTATTTT. It yields the protein CASSGTGASTDTQYF.